These 28 T cell receptor beta chains were sequenced from one sample in a study of T cell changes during pregnancy in multiple sclerosis. The data were produced by immunoSEQ multiplex PCR, yet TCRdb's version contains in-frame clones alone and is incomplete. The sample comprises tens of thousands of clones, 91% of which are singletons, and about 0.75% rests with the top ten. The source material was peripheral blood, sampled in the third trimester of pregnancy. The origin of the receptors is a female donor in good health, enrolled as a control in a pregnancy study.

This rearrangement joins TRBV6-1 to TRBJ1-2; 8 bases line up with TRBD1. J gave up 4 bases and V 7 bases, and 5 bases lay outside the gene matches. The CDR3 is made up of 13 amino acids. Germline CDR1 MNHNS, CDR2 SASEGT. CDR3 DNA: TGTGCCAGCATTAACAGGGGGTTCTATGGCTACACCTTC. Translated, it gives CASINRGFYGYTF.

The chain uses TRBV9 and TRBJ1-3; 12 nucleotides align to TRBD1. Germline CDR1 is SGDLS and CDR2 is YYNGEE. The J segment lost 1 base and the V segment lost 3 bases, leaving 5 bases of the junction unmatched. There are 17 residues in the CDR3. The CDR3 protein is CASSGGDRGPSGNTIYF. CDR3 DNA: TGTGCCAGCAGCGGGGGGGACAGGGGGCCATCTGGAAACACCATATATTTT.

This chain uses TRBV5-4 with TRBJ2-7, with D perhaps matching TRBD1 (6 bases). From germline, CDR1 is SGHNT and CDR2 YYREEE (reference sequence). V lost 1 base to trimming and J lost 4 bases, with 21 bases between them. CDR3 length: 17 residues. The CDR3 loop reads CASSLTGTPPRSYEQYF. CDR3 bases: TGTGCCAGCAGCTTGACCGGGACACCGCCGAGATCTTACGAGCAGTACTTC.

The rearrangement uses TRBV30 and TRBJ2-1; 13 bases line up with TRBD2. CDR1 GTSNPN and CDR2 SVGIG come from the germline V gene (reference sequence). V was pared by 1 base and J by 8 bases, with 20 bases of the junction left unmatched. This CDR3 has 20 residues. CDR3 DNA sequence: TGTGCCTGGAGTGACTTTTTTAGGACTAGCGGGAGAGGTAATCGCGATGAGCAGTTCTTC. It is translated as CAWSDFFRTSGRGNRDEQFF. The complete variable domain, with remaining parts taken from reference TRBV30 and TRBJ2-1, reads SQTIHQWPATLVQPVGSPLSLECTVEGTSNPNLYWYRQAAGRGLQLLFYSVGIGQISSEVPQNLSASRPQDRQFILSSKKLLLSDSGFYLCAWSDFFRTSGRGNRDEQFFGPGTRLTVL.

This CDR3 is CASSLGGHYTEAFF. The CDR3 coding sequence is TGTGCCAGCAGCTTAGGCGGACACTACACTGAAGCTTTCTTT. The chain joins TRBV7-9 to TRBJ1-1; the D gene is possibly TRBD1 (5 bases). Germline V gene sequence: CDR1 SEHNR, CDR2 FQNEAQ (reference sequence). This CDR3 is built from 14 residues. V was pared by 1 base and J by 3 bases, with 9 bases between.

The J gene is TRBJ2-1, the V gene TRBV21-1; the tabulated D call, TRBD1, remains unverified against the DNA. TRBV21-1 is reported as a pseudogene. This CDR3 has 15 residues. The DNA for the CDR3 is TGTGCCAGTCGACAGGGGGAGCCTTCCTACAATGAGCAGTTCTTC. Its protein is CASRQGEPSYNEQFF.

The V and J genes are TRBV19 and TRBJ1-1; D unresolved. Germline V gene sequence: CDR1 LNHDA, CDR2 SQIVND (reference sequence). Trimming removed 3 bases at V and 1 base at J, with 12 bases between. The CDR3 has 15 amino acids. DNA for the CDR3: TGTGCCAGTAGTATGCCCCGGAACAGGAACACTGAAGCTTTCTTT. The encoded protein is CASSMPRNRNTEAFF. Full variable domain (missing parts from reference TRBV19 and TRBJ1-1): DGGITQSPKYLFRKEGQNVTLSCEQNLNHDAMYWYRQDPGQGLRLIYYSQIVNDFQKGDIAEGYSVSREKKESFPLTVTSAQKNPTAFYLCASSMPRNRNTEAFFGQGTRLTVV.

The V and J genes are TRBV30 and TRBJ2-1; D is undetermined. Trimming removed 5 bases from V and 7 bases from J, with 15 bases in between. There are 13 residues in the CDR3. Per germline, CDR1 GTSNPN and CDR2 SVGIG (reference sequence). The CDR3 is CAWALGIENEQFF. In nucleotides, the CDR3 is TGTGCCTGGGCGCTAGGTATCGAGAATGAGCAGTTCTTC.

This clone was seen a handful of times. The J gene is TRBJ1-2, the V gene TRBV7-9, with 8 nucleotides matching TRBD1. The CDR3 runs to 13 residues. Germline CDR1 is SEHNR and CDR2 is FQNEAQ (reference sequence). Trimming took 4 bases from V and 4 from J; bases not matched to a gene: 2. Written as DNA, the CDR3 is TGTGCCAGCAGCTGGACAGGGTCCTATGGCTACACCTTC. Amino acids: CASSWTGSYGYTF.

V is TRBV19 and J is TRBJ1-6, with 7 bases aligning to TRBD1. This CDR3 contains 14 residues. The ends lost 5 bases at V and 6 bases at J; junction bases unmatched: 4. The V gene's germline CDR1 is LNHDA and CDR2 SQIVND (reference sequence). CDR3 nucleotide sequence: TGTGCCAGTAGTCACAGGGGTGGTAATTCACCCCTCCACTTT. Its translation: CASSHRGGNSPLHF.

A single count supports this clone. V and J are TRBV18 and TRBJ2-7, with TRBD1 matching over 7 bases. Germline V gene sequence: CDR1 KGHSH, CDR2 LQKENI. Germline trimming cut 5 bases from V and 2 bases from J; bases unmatched to any gene: 9. This CDR3 region has 15 residues. The CDR3 loop is CASSINSGQPYEQYF. The CDR3 DNA reads as TGTGCCAGCTCAATAAATTCGGGACAGCCCTACGAGCAGTACTTC.

The chain combines TRBV14 with TRBJ2-4; D call uncertain. Germline lookup yields CDR1 SGHDN and CDR2 FVKESK. The CDR3 has 15 amino acids. Trimming took off 1 base at V and 0 bases at J, with 7 bases between the two ends. The CDR3 region has the DNA TGTGCCAGCAGCCAAGCCGAGCCAGCCAAAAACATTCAGTACTTC. Translated: CASSQAEPAKNIQYF.

The V gene is TRBV7-9, the J gene TRBJ1-2; 7 bases match TRBD1. Germline lookup yields CDR1 SEHNR and CDR2 FQNEAQ (reference sequence). The V and J ends lost 6 bases and 7 bases, in that order; junction bases with no gene match: 8. The CDR3 runs to 13 residues. This CDR3 reads CASSSTGAGGYTF. CDR3 nucleotides: TGTGCCAGCAGTTCCACAGGGGCGGGTGGCTACACCTTC.

This rearrangement joins TRBV28 to TRBJ2-3; TRBD2 matches at 9 bases. CDR1 and CDR2 (germline): MDHEN, SYDVKM. The CDR3 length is 16 residues. The J segment lost 1 base and the V segment lost 2 bases, leaving 4 bases of the junction unmatched. CDR3: CASSLRWTSGTDTQYF. Written as DNA, the CDR3 is TGTGCCAGCAGTTTACGCTGGACTAGCGGCACAGATACGCAGTATTTT.

The chain links TRBV2 to TRBJ2-2; D is possibly TRBD2 (6 bases). Trimming removed 7 bases from V and 6 bases from J, with 12 bases in between. The V gene's germline CDR1 is SNHLY and CDR2 FYNNEI. There are 13 residues in the CDR3. The CDR3 is CASTSEGPGELFF. In DNA form, the CDR3 reads TGTGCCAGCACCTCGGAGGGGCCCGGGGAGCTGTTTTTT.

The chain carries TRBV6-1 and TRBJ2-7; 7 bases fit TRBD1. There are 13 residues in the CDR3. Germline CDR1 reads MNHNS; CDR2 reads SASEGT. J was trimmed by 0 bases and V by 4 bases; bases with no gene match: 0. In DNA form, the CDR3 reads TGTGCCAGCAGTGGACAGGGCTCCTACGAGCAGTACTTC. Its protein is CASSGQGSYEQYF.

In its sample, this clone was seen once. This chain joins TRBV7-8 and TRBJ2-5; 7 bases line up with TRBD2. CDR1 SGHVS and CDR2 FQNEAQ come from the germline V gene. The V and J ends lost 3 bases and 2 bases, in that order; junction bases with no gene match: 6. The CDR3 covers 15 residues. The CDR3 spells CASSFSLAVQETQYF. CDR3 in DNA: TGTGCCAGCAGCTTCTCTCTAGCGGTACAAGAGACCCAGTACTTC.

The chain recombines TRBV7-8 with TRBJ1-1; D remains unclear. CDR1 is SGHVS and CDR2 is FQNEAQ in the germline V gene. The CDR3 covers 13 residues. Between the trimmed V and J ends, which lost 1 base and 1 base, there was a span of 4 bases. CDR3 in DNA: TGTGCCAGCAGCTTAGGACAGAACACTGAAGCTTTCTTT. Translated: CASSLGQNTEAFF.

The chain employs TRBV7-2 and TRBJ2-7, with 12 bases matching TRBD2. The CDR3 runs to 16 residues. CDR1 is SGHTA, CDR2 FQGNSA, per germline. J gave up 6 bases and V 1 base, and 7 bases lay outside the gene matches. DNA of the CDR3: TGTGCCAGCAGCTTAGTCCTAGCGGGGGGGCCTGTCGAGCAGTACTTC. Translated: CASSLVLAGGPVEQYF.

The chain uses TRBV19 and TRBJ2-1; D perhaps matches TRBD1 (6 bases). Trimming left V 3 bases short and J 7 bases short, with 13 bases between. Germline V lookup: CDR1 LNHDA, CDR2 SQIVND (reference sequence). The CDR3 sequence is 14 residues long. The CDR3 protein is CASSIRQGINEQFF. For the CDR3, the DNA is TGTGCCAGTAGTATTAGGCAGGGGATAAATGAGCAGTTCTTC.

J is TRBJ2-7 and V is TRBV4-1, with TRBD1 matching 8 bases. Unmatched junction bases numbered 7, after V lost 0 bases and J lost 0 bases. The germline V gene has CDR1 MGHRA and CDR2 YSYEKL. The CDR3 has 17 amino acids. Here the CDR3 reads CASSQDRTGGLSYEQYF. The DNA for the CDR3 is TGCGCCAGCAGCCAAGACCGAACAGGGGGTCTCTCCTACGAGCAGTACTTC.

This clone was detected only a few times. The V and J genes are TRBV6-5 and TRBJ1-6; weak D call: TRBD1 (6 bases). CDR3 length: 14 amino acids. Trimming cost V 4 bases and J 7 bases, with 11 bases left between them. Germline CDR1 is MNHEY and CDR2 is SVGAGI. The CDR3 DNA reads TGTGCCAGCAGTTCGGACAGCTCAAATTCACCCCTCCACTTT. Translated, it gives CASSSDSSNSPLHF.

V is TRBV5-6 and J is TRBJ2-7; a weak D match, TRBD1 (6 bases). Trimming stripped 3 bases from V and 2 bases from J, with 6 bases between. Germline CDR1 is SGHDT and CDR2 is YYEEEE. The CDR3 loop spans 12 amino acids. CDR3 loop: CASSSGAYEQYF. In DNA, the CDR3 is TGTGCCAGCAGCTCAGGGGCCTACGAGCAGTACTTC.

V usage is TRBV4-3 and J usage is TRBJ2-3; 11 positions match TRBD1. The germline gives CDR1 LGHNA, CDR2 YSLEER. CDR3 length: 14 residues. The junction had 1 base not matched to a gene; V was cut back by 6 bases and J by 2 bases. The CDR3, as DNA: TGCGCCAGCAGGGGACAGGGGGACACAGATACGCAGTATTTT. This translates into CASRGQGDTDTQYF.

The gene calls are TRBV19 and TRBJ1-2; maybe TRBD1 (5 bases). CDR3 size: 16 residues. Germline assignment: CDR1 LNHDA and CDR2 SQIVND (reference sequence). Deletions cut 0 bases from V and 0 bases from J, with 11 bases between. DNA for the CDR3: TGTGCCAGTAGTATAGATGTCGGACACCCTAACTATGGCTACACCTTC. Translating it yields CASSIDVGHPNYGYTF.

The gene calls are TRBV27 and TRBJ1-4; D may be TRBD1 (6 bases). The germline V gene encodes CDR1 MNHEY and CDR2 SMNVEV (reference sequence). V was trimmed by 8 bases and J by 6 bases, leaving 19 bases between them. The length of the CDR3 is 15 residues. CDR3 sequence (DNA): TGTGCCAGCTCAGTTTATCCGGACAGCTATGAAAAACTGTTTTTT. Translation: CASSVYPDSYEKLFF.

This CDR3 reads CASSPWASNYGYTF. In DNA, the CDR3 is TGTGCCAGCAGCCCCTGGGCCTCTAACTATGGCTACACCTTC. The V and J genes are TRBV28 and TRBJ1-2; D gene uncertain. This CDR3 comprises 14 residues. V was cut by 6 bases and J by 0 bases, with 11 bases left in between. Germline V gene sequence: CDR1 MDHEN, CDR2 SYDVKM.

This rearrangement joins TRBV5-6 to TRBJ1-1, with 7 positions matching TRBD1. The J segment lost 0 bases and the V segment lost 4 bases, leaving 3 bases of the junction unmatched. Germline V gene sequence: CDR1 SGHDT, CDR2 YYEEEE. The CDR3 covers 14 residues. The CDR3 bases are TGTGCCAGCAGCCGGACAGGTGTGAACACTGAAGCTTTCTTT. Translating gives CASSRTGVNTEAFF.